The present T cell receptor (beta chain) was sequenced within a study of OX40 agonist ivuxolimab in advanced cancers. Data came from immunoSEQ multiplex PCR; TCRdb stores just in-frame clones and leaves some out. The table has 20,000 to 25,000 clones, around 84% seen once. Findings and caveats of the study: Also showing low normalized T-cell clonal expansion were some of the nonresponders. CD4+ and CD8+ blood T cells expanded clonally by week 6 at 0.1 to 3.0 mg/kg.

As to this clone: Its target is not known.

The specimen was CD4+ or CD8+ T cells sorted from blood, collected in a trial of the OX40 agonist ivuxolimab. This TCR was sampled from an adult with an advanced solid tumor such as melanoma, head and neck, liver or kidney cancer.

The CDR3 DNA is TGCGCCAGCAGTAAATACGCCCGGGACAACTCCCAGCCCCAGCATTTT. Protein product: CASSKYARDNSQPQHF. This chain joins TRBV10-2 and TRBJ1-5, with D possibly being TRBD1 (6 bases). Trimming removed 5 bases at V and 7 bases at J, with 21 bases between. Germline V lookup: CDR1 WSHSY, CDR2 SAAADI. The CDR3 runs 16 residues.